The 16 T cell receptor beta chains listed next were all sequenced from one sample in a study of regulatory T cells in long-lasting Graves disease. HTBI primers from iRepertoire and Arm-PCR of CDR3 regions yielded the TCR beta libraries. TCRdb re-called the multiplex PCR reads with MiXCR, one entry per CDR3 protein. The data contain under 500,000 distinct CDR3 sequences, roughly 17% of them singletons. Time point given: newly diagnosed GD, antithyroid drugs for less than 3 months. Following extraction of RNA from PBMCs, that RNA was used to make the TCR library. These data were also filed under a second study, of T cells in Graves' hyperthyroidism and ophthalmopathy.

The input for sequencing was peripheral blood mononuclear cells (PBMCs), taken at new diagnosis, from a patient treated with antithyroid drugs. The receptors were sampled from a woman aged 30 to 39 with Graves disease.

This clonotype was recorded many times. The CDR3 here is CSARGATITETQYF. The CDR3 region has the DNA TGCAGTGCTAGAGGCGCCACGATAACAGAGACCCAGTACTTC. The chain joins TRBV20-1 to TRBJ2-5; the D is unclear. Between the trimmed V and J ends, which lost 1 base and 4 bases, there was a span of 13 bases. This CDR3 region has 14 residues. Looked up from germline, CDR1 is DFQATT and CDR2 is SNEGSKA (reference sequence).

Many counts were recorded for this clonotype. V usage is TRBV2 and J usage is TRBJ2-4; 10 bases fit TRBD1. There are 14 residues in the CDR3. The J segment lost 5 bases and the V segment lost 6 bases, leaving 4 bases of the junction unmatched. Germline assignment: CDR1 SNHLY and CDR2 FYNNEI. CDR3 amino acids: CASRTTGGENIQYF. The CDR3 DNA reads TGTGCCAGCAGGACGACAGGGGGCGAAAACATTCAGTACTTC.

This chain joins TRBV27 and TRBJ1-1; D is uncertain. Trimming cost V 7 bases and J 0 bases, with 9 bases left between them. CDR1 and CDR2 from the germline V gene are MNHEY and SMNVEV (reference sequence). This CDR3 spans 13 amino acids. The CDR3 nucleotides read TGTGCCAGCAAAGTCAGGATGAACACTGAAGCTTTCTTT. Translated, it gives CASKVRMNTEAFF.

This clonotype was found many times. The genes are TRBV5-1 and TRBJ1-1; D remains ambiguous. The germline CDR1 and CDR2 sequences are SGHRS and YFSETQ. This CDR3 is 15 amino acids long. Trimming removed 3 bases at V and 8 bases at J, with 20 bases between. For the CDR3, the DNA is TGCGCCAGCAGCTCTCTAATGAGTCCCCCCTCAGAAGCTTTCTTT. It encodes CASSSLMSPPSEAFF.

Ten or more counts support this clonotype. V is TRBV12-3 or TRBV12-4 and J is TRBJ2-7, with 13 bases identical to TRBD2. The CDR3 runs to 17 residues. V trimming: 5 bases; J trimming: 0 bases; junction bases outside the gene matches: 7. DNA of the CDR3: TGTGCCAGCAGTCTTGGCACTAGCGGGGGGGCCTCCTACGAGCAGTACTTC. This codes for CASSLGTSGGASYEQYF.

This clonotype was detected only a few times. The V call is TRBV4-1, the J call TRBJ1-5; D unclear. V lost 0 bases and J lost 2, with 11 bases in between. Germline loops: CDR1 MGHRA, CDR2 YSYEKL. The CDR3 loop spans 16 amino acids. In DNA, the CDR3 is TGCGCCAGCAGCCAAGAGCGCCGTTTGGGCAATCAGCCCCAGCATTTT. It translates to CASSQERRLGNQPQHF.

Notes on this clonotype: The germline gene is not matched at one end of the junction; a read error may be the cause. The rearrangement joins TRBV7-8 to TRBJ1-5; a weak D match, TRBD1 (6 bases). Germline V gene lookup returns CDR1 SGHVS and CDR2 FQNEAQ. The CDR3 is 15 residues long. CDR3 protein: CASVQGFGGNQPQPF. CDR3 coding DNA: TGTGCCAGTGTGCAGGGGTTTGGCGGCAATCAGCCCCAGCCTTTT.

The CDR3 sequence is CASSEPPRGVANEKLFF. In DNA form, the CDR3 reads TGTGCCAGCAGTGAACCCCCAAGGGGGGTTGCTAATGAAAAACTGTTTTTT. The V call is TRBV2, the J call TRBJ1-4; a possible D gene is TRBD1 (6 bases). Trimming cost V 2 bases and J 3 bases, with 16 bases left between them. In germline, CDR1 is SNHLY, CDR2 FYNNEI. The CDR3 covers 17 residues.

This clonotype appeared a few times. The chain combines TRBV7-9 with TRBJ2-7; D possibly matches TRBD1 or TRBD2 (5 bases each). The CDR3 covers 14 residues. V lost 9 bases and J 3 bases, leaving 18 bases between the germline ends. Germline CDR1 reads SEHNR; CDR2 reads FQNEAQ (reference sequence). The CDR3, as DNA: TGTGCCAGTAATAACGGGACCCATCACTACGAGCAGTACTTC. Translation gives CASNNGTHHYEQYF.

This clonotype was detected a few times. Since a much larger clone is just one base distant, this may be a read error. V gene TRBV7-2 combines with J gene TRBJ2-1, with 9 bases matching TRBD1. From germline, CDR1 is SGHTA and CDR2 FQGNSA. J gave up 6 bases and V 8 bases, and 11 bases lay outside the gene matches. The CDR3 runs to 15 residues. CDR3 loop: CASGSYRDRVNEQFF. The CDR3, as DNA: TGTGCCAGCGGATCCTACCGGGACAGGGTCAATGAGCAGTTCTTC. Variable domain in full (rest from reference TRBV7-2 and TRBJ2-1): GAGVSQSPSNKVTEKGKDVELRCDPISGHTALYWYRQSLGQGLEFLIYFQGNSAPDKSGLPSDRFSAERTGGSVSTLTIQRTQQEDSAVYLCASGSYRDRVNEQFFGPGTRLTVL.

This clonotype showed up many times. The chain has TRBV20-1 and TRBJ2-7; TRBD1 is a possible D gene (5 bases). Germline CDR1 DFQATT, CDR2 SNEGSKA (reference sequence). V lost 2 bases to trimming and J lost 4 bases, with 18 bases between them. The CDR3 runs to 15 residues. The CDR3 region has the DNA TGCAGTGCTAGAACCGAAAGGGGATTTGGTTACGAGCAGTACTTC. Its protein product is CSARTERGFGYEQYF.

The table lists this clonotype with a few counts. The rearrangement joins TRBV12-5 to TRBJ1-2; TRBD1 aligns across 7 bases. The CDR3 runs to 16 residues. V was pared by 5 bases and J by 7 bases, with 16 bases of the junction left unmatched. The germline V gene encodes CDR1 LGHNT and CDR2 FRNRAP. CDR3 sequence (DNA): TGTGCTAGTGGTAATACCGGGACAGCTAATTCGGCTGGCTACACCTTC. This encodes CASGNTGTANSAGYTF.

This clonotype came up many times. J is TRBJ2-1 and V is TRBV11-2; perhaps D is TRBD1 or TRBD2 (6 bases each). The V and J ends lost 5 bases and 6 bases respectively, with 23 bases between them. The CDR3 runs 17 residues. Germline V gene sequence: CDR1 SGHAT, CDR2 FQNNGV. CDR3 bases: TGTGCCAGCAGCCGAGGGGGGACGGGACAAAGAAGCAATGAGCAGTTCTTC. Amino acids: CASSRGGTGQRSNEQFF.

This clonotype was detected a few times. The chain couples TRBV18 to TRBJ2-1; maybe TRBD1 (5 bases). The CDR3 spans 16 residues. The germline V gene has CDR1 KGHSH and CDR2 LQKENI. V was clipped by 5 bases and J by 0 bases, with 14 bases between them. The CDR3 spells CASSSYRISSYNEQFF. DNA of the CDR3: TGTGCCAGCTCATCCTACAGGATCAGCTCCTACAATGAGCAGTTCTTC.

This clonotype was recorded at least ten times. The J gene is TRBJ2-7, the V gene TRBV20-1; 7 bases match TRBD2. Unmatched junction bases numbered 8, after V lost 1 base and J lost 2 bases. The CDR3 sequence is 15 residues long. Germline values: CDR1 DFQATT, CDR2 SNEGSKA (reference sequence). The CDR3 DNA follows: TGCAGTGCTAGAGCGCGGGCGGGAGCCGCCTACGAGCAGTACTTC. This encodes CSARARAGAAYEQYF.

The sample holds many counts of this clonotype. The chain couples TRBV20-1 to TRBJ2-5, with TRBD2 matching 11 bases. The V segment lost 4 bases and the J segment 2 bases; nucleotides outside the gene matches: 12. Germline CDR1 DFQATT, CDR2 SNEGSKA (reference sequence). CDR3 length: 17 amino acids. The CDR3, as DNA: TGCAGTGCTACGCTCCCGGCTAGCGGGAGGAGGCAAGAGACCCAGTACTTC. It specifies CSATLPASGRRQETQYF.